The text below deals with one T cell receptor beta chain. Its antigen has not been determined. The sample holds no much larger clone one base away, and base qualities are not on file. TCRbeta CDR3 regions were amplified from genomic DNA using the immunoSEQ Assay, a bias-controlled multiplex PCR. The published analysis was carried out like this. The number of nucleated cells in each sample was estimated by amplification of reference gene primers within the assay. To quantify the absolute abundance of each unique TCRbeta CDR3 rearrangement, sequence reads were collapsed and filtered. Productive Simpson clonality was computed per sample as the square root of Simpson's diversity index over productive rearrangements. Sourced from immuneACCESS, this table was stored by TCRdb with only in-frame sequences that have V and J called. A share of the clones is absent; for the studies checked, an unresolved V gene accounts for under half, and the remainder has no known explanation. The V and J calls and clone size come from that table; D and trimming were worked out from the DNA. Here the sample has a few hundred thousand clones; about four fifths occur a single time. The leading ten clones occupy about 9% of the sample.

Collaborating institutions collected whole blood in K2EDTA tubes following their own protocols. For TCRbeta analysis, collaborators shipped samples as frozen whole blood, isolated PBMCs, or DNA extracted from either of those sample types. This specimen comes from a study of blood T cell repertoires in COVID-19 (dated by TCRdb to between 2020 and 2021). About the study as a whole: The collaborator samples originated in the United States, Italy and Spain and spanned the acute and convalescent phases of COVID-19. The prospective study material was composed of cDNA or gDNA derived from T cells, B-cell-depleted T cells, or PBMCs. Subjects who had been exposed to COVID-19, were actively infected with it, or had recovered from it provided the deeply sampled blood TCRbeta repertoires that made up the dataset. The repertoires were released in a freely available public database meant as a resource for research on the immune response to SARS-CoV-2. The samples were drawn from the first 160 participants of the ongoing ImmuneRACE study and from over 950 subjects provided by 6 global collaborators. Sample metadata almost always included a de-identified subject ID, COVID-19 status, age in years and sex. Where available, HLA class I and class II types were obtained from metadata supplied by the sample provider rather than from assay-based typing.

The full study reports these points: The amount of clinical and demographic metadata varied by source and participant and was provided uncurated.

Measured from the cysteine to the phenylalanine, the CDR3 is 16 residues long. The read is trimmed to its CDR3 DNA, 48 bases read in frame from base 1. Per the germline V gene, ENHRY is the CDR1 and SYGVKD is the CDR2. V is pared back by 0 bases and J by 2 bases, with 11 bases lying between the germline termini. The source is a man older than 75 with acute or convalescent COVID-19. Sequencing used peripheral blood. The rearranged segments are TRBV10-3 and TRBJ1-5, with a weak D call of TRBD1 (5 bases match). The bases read TGTGCCATCAGTGAGTCGGGGGGTCGCGGCAATCAGCCCCAGCATTTT. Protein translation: CAISESGGRGNQPQHF.